One sample yielded the 27 T cell receptor beta chains listed below, sequenced in a study of shared clonotypes between healthy human individuals. Assay: immunoSEQ multiplex PCR; the TCRdb copy retains only in-frame clones and omits some. This sample has almost 700,000 clones, with 92% found just once. The naive CD8 fraction comprised CD45RO-negative cells positively selected for CCR7 and excluded terminally differentiated effector memory CD45RA+ cells. Sequencing was done on a sample of naive CD8+ T cells sorted from blood. The source is a man aged 25 to 45 in good health.

CDR3 amino acids: CASSLEVAGSYEQYF. The CDR3, as DNA: TGCGCCAGCAGCTTGGAGGTTGCCGGCTCCTACGAGCAGTACTTC. The V and J genes are TRBV5-1 and TRBJ2-7; D unclear. CDR1 SGHRS and CDR2 YFSETQ come from the germline V gene. The V end lost 0 bases, the J end lost 0 bases, and 10 bases lay between the germline ends. This CDR3 is built from 15 residues.

The chain has TRBV29-1 and TRBJ2-1; 7 positions match TRBD2. Losses at the gene ends were 7 bases for V and 4 bases for J; bases not matched to a gene: 10. CDR1 is SQVTM, CDR2 ANQGSEA, per germline. The CDR3 loop spans 14 amino acids. CDR3 sequence: CSAVGGILYNEQFF. The CDR3 coding sequence is TGCAGCGCCGTCGGGGGGATCCTTTACAATGAGCAGTTCTTC.

V and J are TRBV7-2 and TRBJ2-5; D gene unclear. The CDR3 sequence is 14 residues long. The germline V gene encodes CDR1 SGHTA and CDR2 FQGNSA. Trimming pared 2 bases from V and 2 bases from J, leaving 9 bases between. For the CDR3, the DNA is TGTGCCAGCAGCTTACTGAAGAATCAAGAGACCCAGTACTTC. As protein: CASSLLKNQETQYF.

This clone was counted a single time. The chain has TRBV7-6 and TRBJ2-3; no clear D. V shed 5 bases and J shed 2 bases, with 8 bases lying between them. The germline gives CDR1 SGHVS, CDR2 FNYEAQ. The CDR3 length is 13 residues. The CDR3 bases are TGTGCCAGCAGCCCACTATACACAGATACGCAGTATTTT. Translated: CASSPLYTDTQYF.

The gene calls are TRBV12-1 and TRBJ1-5; the table names TRBD1, a call not compared with the DNA. TRBV12-1 represents a pseudogene. The CDR3 totals 16 residues. The CDR3 loop is CASSPDLTGLNQPQHF. In DNA form, the CDR3 reads TGTGCCAGCAGCCCCGATTTGACAGGGCTAAATCAGCCCCAGCATTTT.

This chain joins TRBV6-6 and TRBJ1-4, with a weak D call TRBD1 (6 bases). The CDR3 length is 15 residues. In germline, CDR1 is MNHNY, CDR2 SVGAGI (reference sequence). V was pared by 6 bases and J by 8 bases, with 19 bases between. CDR3 residues: CASSLHGGAEEKLFF. The CDR3 nucleotides are TGTGCCAGCAGCCTGCACGGGGGCGCGGAAGAAAAACTGTTTTTT.

The chain carries TRBV13 and TRBJ2-3; 7 positions match TRBD2. The ends lost 4 bases at V and 0 bases at J; junction bases unmatched: 10. The CDR3 consists of 17 residues. The V gene's germline CDR1 is PRHDT and CDR2 FYEKMQ (reference sequence). The CDR3 region is CASSSSRGGGSTDTQYF. The CDR3 nucleotides read TGTGCCAGCAGCTCCTCCCGGGGCGGGGGAAGCACAGATACGCAGTATTTT.

The rearrangement uses TRBV7-3 and TRBJ2-1, with TRBD1 matching over 9 bases. Per the germline V gene, CDR1 is SGHTA and CDR2 is FQGTGA. Trimming cost V 5 bases and J 3 bases; bases outside gene matches: 5. The length of the CDR3 is 15 residues. This chain's CDR3 is CASSVTGGLYNEQFF. The CDR3 coding sequence is TGTGCCAGCAGCGTCACAGGGGGCCTCTACAATGAGCAGTTCTTC.

The chain is built from TRBV7-9 and TRBJ2-5, with unresolved D. The CDR3 sequence is 15 residues long. The germline V gene has CDR1 SEHNR and CDR2 FQNEAQ (reference sequence). V lost 5 bases, J lost 5 bases, and 18 bases lay in between. The DNA of the CDR3 is TGTGCCAGCAGCCCTGTGACAACGCCTGCGGAGACCCAGTACTTC. Residues: CASSPVTTPAETQYF.

The CDR3 bases are TGTGCCAGTAGTATAAGGGCTGGGAACAGCCCCATCAAGTCTGGAAACACCATATATTTT. This sequence encodes CASSIRAGNSPIKSGNTIYF. This chain joins TRBV19 and TRBJ1-3; unclear D gene. Trimming removed 2 bases from V and 1 base from J, with 24 bases in between. CDR3 length: 20 residues. Germline CDR1 and CDR2: LNHDA and SQIVND (reference sequence).

The rearrangement joins TRBV4-3 to TRBJ2-7; D not certain. This CDR3 spans 16 amino acids. Per the germline V gene, CDR1 is LGHNA and CDR2 is YSLEER. V lost 1 base and J lost 0, with 13 bases in between. The CDR3 coding sequence is TGCGCCAGCAGCCAAGTTGCAGGTCCGTCCTCCTACGAGCAGTACTTC. It translates to CASSQVAGPSSYEQYF.

The J gene is TRBJ1-2, the V gene TRBV4-1; no definite D call. This CDR3 has 16 amino acids. V shed 0 bases and J shed 1 base, with 12 bases lying between them. Per the germline V gene, CDR1 is MGHRA and CDR2 is YSYEKL. DNA for the CDR3: TGCGCCAGCAGCCAAGAAAGGAGGCAGCTTAACTATGGCTACACCTTC. This codes for CASSQERRQLNYGYTF.

V usage is TRBV2 and J usage is TRBJ2-5, with D maybe TRBD2 (5 bases). Germline V CDR1 and CDR2: SNHLY, FYNNEI. The CDR3 covers 11 residues. Trimming shortened V by 6 bases and J by 3 bases, and 5 bases separated the two germline ends. CDR3 in amino acids: CASREEETQYF. In nucleotides, the CDR3 is TGTGCCAGCAGGGAGGAAGAGACCCAGTACTTC.

J is TRBJ2-7 and V is TRBV5-6, with TRBD1 matching 8 bases. The CDR3 length is 15 residues. Per germline, CDR1 SGHDT and CDR2 YYEEEE. V gave up 1 base and J gave up 1 base; unmatched junction bases: 4. The DNA of the CDR3 is TGTGCCAGCAGCTTGTTTAGGACAGGGTCCTACGAGCAGTACTTC. As protein: CASSLFRTGSYEQYF.

The table lists this clone with a count of one. CDR3 sequence (DNA): TGTGCCAGCAGCCATGGGGGTCACTATGGCTACACCTTC. Encoded protein: CASSHGGHYGYTF. J is TRBJ1-2 and V is TRBV14; TRBD1 is a possible D gene (5 bases). The CDR3 extends over 13 amino acids. Germline CDR1 and CDR2: SGHDN and FVKESK. The V gene lost 3 bases and the J gene lost 3 bases, with 8 bases spanning the gap.

The genes are TRBV28 and TRBJ2-5; the D gene is possibly TRBD1 (5 bases). This CDR3 is built from 15 residues. Germline CDR1 reads MDHEN; CDR2 reads SYDVKM. V dropped 2 bases and J dropped 1 base, with 11 bases sitting between them. This CDR3 is CASSLGANPQETQYF. CDR3 coding DNA: TGTGCCAGCAGTTTAGGGGCTAACCCCCAAGAGACCCAGTACTTC.

A note on this clone: Other DNA variants within this sample encode the same CDR3. CDR3 region: CSVGESSYEQYF. The CDR3 nucleotides are TGCAGCGTTGGGGAGAGCTCCTACGAGCAGTACTTC. The chain recombines TRBV29-1 with TRBJ2-7, with D possibly matching TRBD2 (5 bases). In germline, CDR1 is SQVTM, CDR2 ANQGSEA. V lost 4 bases and J 0 bases, leaving 7 bases between the germline ends. The CDR3 runs 12 residues.

This chain links TRBV7-3 with TRBJ2-7; D may be TRBD2 (7 bases). Trimming pared 0 bases from V and 9 bases from J, leaving 24 bases between. Germline V CDR1 and CDR2: SGHTA, FQGTGA. CDR3 length: 17 amino acids. Here the CDR3 reads CASSLTSPGGTILAQYF. In nucleotides, the CDR3 is TGTGCCAGCAGCTTAACAAGCCCGGGGGGCACCATACTGGCGCAGTACTTC.

The chain combines TRBV15 with TRBJ1-5; D is perhaps TRBD1 (5 bases). V lost 5 bases and J 8 bases, leaving 22 bases between the germline ends. Per the germline V gene, CDR1 is LNHNV and CDR2 is YYDKDF (reference sequence). CDR3 size: 16 residues. DNA of the CDR3: TGTGCCACCAGCCGAGCTAATAGGGACGGCCGTGAGCCCCAGCATTTT. Its protein is CATSRANRDGREPQHF.

The chain carries TRBV7-6 and TRBJ1-1; a weak D match, TRBD1 (6 bases). The CDR3 has 15 residues. Trimming cost V 5 bases and J 1 base, with 14 bases left between them. Germline-derived CDR1 and CDR2 are SGHVS and FNYEAQ. The CDR3 DNA follows: TGTGCCAGCAGCCTCAGGAGGGGGGCGAACACTGAAGCTTTCTTT. Amino acids: CASSLRRGANTEAFF.

The V and J genes are TRBV5-4 and TRBJ1-3; TRBD1 matches at 7 bases. Germline values: CDR1 SGHNT, CDR2 YYREEE (reference sequence). V dropped 4 bases and J dropped 0; count of bases not matched to a gene: 4. The CDR3 is 15 residues long. The CDR3 bases are TGTGCCAGCAGCCAAGACAGGGTCTCTGGAAACACCATATATTTT. Amino acid sequence: CASSQDRVSGNTIYF.

The CDR3, as DNA: TGTGCCAGCAGTCAGGTCGGCTACGAGCAGTACTTC. This encodes CASSQVGYEQYF. The chain uses TRBV7-9 and TRBJ2-7; no reliable D call. Trimming shortened V by 6 bases and J by 3 bases, and 9 bases separated the two germline ends. This CDR3 region has 12 residues. Germline V lookup: CDR1 SEHNR, CDR2 FQNEAQ (reference sequence).

This sequence joins TRBV4-1 and TRBJ2-7, with 9 bases that match TRBD2. The CDR3 runs 17 residues. V was clipped by 1 base and J by 2 bases; unmatched bases: 9. Germline CDR1 is MGHRA and CDR2 is YSYEKL. The CDR3 region has the DNA TGCGCCAGCAGCCAAGTCCGTAGCGGGAGTATGACCTACGAGCAGTACTTC. It is translated as CASSQVRSGSMTYEQYF.

This sequence joins TRBV30 and TRBJ2-1; D is ambiguous. The CDR3 runs to 11 residues. Germline CDR1 is GTSNPN and CDR2 is SVGIG (reference sequence). Trimming removed 7 bases from V and 4 bases from J, with 8 bases in between. CDR3 sequence reads: CASWWYNEQFF. The CDR3 DNA reads TGTGCCTCCTGGTGGTACAATGAGCAGTTCTTC.

The gene calls are TRBV28 and TRBJ2-5; TRBD1 aligns across 8 bases. The CDR3 sequence is 16 residues long. Per germline, CDR1 MDHEN and CDR2 SYDVKM. With V trimmed by 4 bases and J by 4 bases, 11 bases remained unmatched. The CDR3 bases are TGTGCCAGCAGTTCGAACGCGGACAGGGCGTCAGAGACCCAGTACTTC. Protein product: CASSSNADRASETQYF.

The chain carries TRBV27 and TRBJ2-3; D gene uncertain. The germline V and J ends were trimmed by 5 bases and 11 bases, with 14 bases remaining between them. Germline V gives CDR1 MNHEY, CDR2 SMNVEV (reference sequence). This CDR3 region has 12 residues. CDR3 loop: CASSPPLVGQYF. The DNA for the CDR3 is TGTGCCAGCAGTCCCCCCTTGGTCGGGCAGTATTTT.

DNA for the CDR3: TGTGCCAGCAGTGGACCAGGGGCCTCCGAGCAGTACTTC. The encoded protein is CASSGPGASEQYF. The rearrangement uses TRBV27 and TRBJ2-7; tentative D call: TRBD1 (6 bases). Looked up from germline, CDR1 is MNHEY and CDR2 is SMNVEV (reference sequence). This CDR3 is 13 amino acids long. V was shortened by 5 bases and J by 6 bases, with 14 bases between the two germline ends.